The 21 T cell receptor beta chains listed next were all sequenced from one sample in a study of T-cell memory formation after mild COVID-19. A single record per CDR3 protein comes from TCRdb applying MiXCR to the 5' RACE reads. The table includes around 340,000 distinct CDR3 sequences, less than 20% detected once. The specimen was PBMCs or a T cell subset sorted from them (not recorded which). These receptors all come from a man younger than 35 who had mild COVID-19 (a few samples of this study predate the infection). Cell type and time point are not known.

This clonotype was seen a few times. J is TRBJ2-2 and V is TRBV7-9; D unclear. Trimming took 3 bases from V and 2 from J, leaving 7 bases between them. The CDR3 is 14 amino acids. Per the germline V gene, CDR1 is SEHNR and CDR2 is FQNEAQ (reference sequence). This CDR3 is CASSFLLNTGELFF. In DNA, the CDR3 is TGTGCCAGCAGCTTCCTCCTCAACACCGGGGAGCTGTTTTTT. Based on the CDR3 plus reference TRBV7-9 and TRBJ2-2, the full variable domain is DTGVSQNPRHKITKRGQNVTFRCDPISEHNRLYWYRQTLGQGPEFLTYFQNEAQLEKSRLLSDRFSAERPKGSFSTLEIQRTEQGDSAMYLCASSFLLNTGELFFGEGSRLTVL.

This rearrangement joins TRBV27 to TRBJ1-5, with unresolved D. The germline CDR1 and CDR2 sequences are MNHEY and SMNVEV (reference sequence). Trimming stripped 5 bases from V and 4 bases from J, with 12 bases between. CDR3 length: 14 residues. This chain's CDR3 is CASSPFGPNQPQHF. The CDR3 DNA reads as TGTGCCAGCAGTCCCTTCGGGCCAAATCAGCCCCAGCATTTT.

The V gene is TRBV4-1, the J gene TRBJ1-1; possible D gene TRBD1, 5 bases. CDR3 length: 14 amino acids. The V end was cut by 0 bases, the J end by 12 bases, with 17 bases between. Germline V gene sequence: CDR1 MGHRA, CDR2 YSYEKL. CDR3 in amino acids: CASSQDLRQGLTFF. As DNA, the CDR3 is TGCGCCAGCAGCCAAGATCTTAGGCAGGGATTAACTTTCTTT.

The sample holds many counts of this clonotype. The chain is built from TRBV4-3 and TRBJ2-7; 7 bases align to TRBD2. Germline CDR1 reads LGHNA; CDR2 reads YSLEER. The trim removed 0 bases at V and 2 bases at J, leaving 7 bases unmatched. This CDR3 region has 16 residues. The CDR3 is CASSQDLGTTAYEQYF. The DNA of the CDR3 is TGCGCCAGCAGCCAAGATCTGGGGACTACCGCCTACGAGCAGTACTTC.

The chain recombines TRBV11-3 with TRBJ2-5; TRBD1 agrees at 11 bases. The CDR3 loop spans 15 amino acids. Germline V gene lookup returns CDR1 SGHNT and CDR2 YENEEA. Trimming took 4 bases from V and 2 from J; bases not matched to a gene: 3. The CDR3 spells CASSWTGGRQETQYF. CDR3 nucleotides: TGTGCCAGCAGCTGGACAGGGGGCCGGCAAGAGACCCAGTACTTC.

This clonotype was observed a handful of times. The CDR3 DNA sequence: TGCGCCAGCAGCCAAGAGGCCAGGGTTATCACCGGGGAGCTGTTTTTT. Translating gives CASSQEARVITGELFF. This chain uses TRBV4-3 with TRBJ2-2; perhaps TRBD1 as D (5 bases). V was pared by 0 bases and J by 4 bases, with 12 bases between. The CDR3 spans 16 residues. Germline CDR1 LGHNA, CDR2 YSLEER.

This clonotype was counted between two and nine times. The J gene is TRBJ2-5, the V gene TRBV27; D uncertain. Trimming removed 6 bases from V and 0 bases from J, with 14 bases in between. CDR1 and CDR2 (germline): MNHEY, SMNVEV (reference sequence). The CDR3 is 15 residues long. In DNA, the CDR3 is TGTGCCAGCAGCCGCCGGGCCTCGTACCAAGAGACCCAGTACTTC. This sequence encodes CASSRRASYQETQYF.

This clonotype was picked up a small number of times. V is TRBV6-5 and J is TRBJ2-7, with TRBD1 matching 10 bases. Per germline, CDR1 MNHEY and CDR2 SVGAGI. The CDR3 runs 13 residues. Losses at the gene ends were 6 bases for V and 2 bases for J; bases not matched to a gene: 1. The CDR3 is CASRDRGPYEQYF. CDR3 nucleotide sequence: TGTGCCAGCAGAGACAGGGGGCCCTACGAGCAGTACTTC.

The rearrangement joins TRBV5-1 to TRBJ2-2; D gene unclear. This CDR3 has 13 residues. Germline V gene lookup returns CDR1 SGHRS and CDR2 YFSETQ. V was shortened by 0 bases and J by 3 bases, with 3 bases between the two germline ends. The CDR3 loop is CASSLEYTGELFF. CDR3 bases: TGCGCCAGCAGCTTGGAATACACCGGGGAGCTGTTTTTT.

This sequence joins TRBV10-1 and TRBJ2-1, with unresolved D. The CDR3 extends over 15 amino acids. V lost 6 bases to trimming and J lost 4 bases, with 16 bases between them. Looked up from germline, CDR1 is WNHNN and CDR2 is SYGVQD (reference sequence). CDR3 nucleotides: TGCGCCAGCAGCGATCCGAGTCTGGGTTACAATGAGCAGTTCTTC. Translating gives CASSDPSLGYNEQFF.

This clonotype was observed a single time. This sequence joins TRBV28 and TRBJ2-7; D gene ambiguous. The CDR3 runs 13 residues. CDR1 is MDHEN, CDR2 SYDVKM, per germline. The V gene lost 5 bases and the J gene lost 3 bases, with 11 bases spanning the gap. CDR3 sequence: CASSPTELYEQYV. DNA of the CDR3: TGTGCCAGCAGTCCCACCGAACTCTACGAGCAGTACGTC.

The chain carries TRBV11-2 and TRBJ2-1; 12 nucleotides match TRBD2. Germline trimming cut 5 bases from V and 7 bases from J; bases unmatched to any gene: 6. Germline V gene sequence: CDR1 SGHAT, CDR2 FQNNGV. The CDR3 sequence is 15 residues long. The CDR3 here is CASSLLAGGANEQFF. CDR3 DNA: TGTGCCAGCAGCCTCCTAGCGGGGGGGGCTAATGAGCAGTTCTTC.

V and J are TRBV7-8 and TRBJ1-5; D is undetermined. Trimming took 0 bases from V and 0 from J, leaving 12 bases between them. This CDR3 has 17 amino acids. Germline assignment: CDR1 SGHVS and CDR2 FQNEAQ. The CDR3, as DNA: TGTGCCAGCAGCTTAGCGCCGGTGACGGTTAGCAATCAGCCCCAGCATTTT. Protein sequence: CASSLAPVTVSNQPQHF.

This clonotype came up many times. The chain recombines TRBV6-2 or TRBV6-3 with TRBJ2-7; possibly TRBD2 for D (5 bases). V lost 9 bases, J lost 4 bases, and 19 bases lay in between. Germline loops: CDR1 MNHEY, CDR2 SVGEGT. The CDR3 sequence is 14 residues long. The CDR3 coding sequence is TGTGCCAGTGGAGGATCCGGGCCAAATTACGAGCAGTACGTC. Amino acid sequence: CASGGSGPNYEQYV.

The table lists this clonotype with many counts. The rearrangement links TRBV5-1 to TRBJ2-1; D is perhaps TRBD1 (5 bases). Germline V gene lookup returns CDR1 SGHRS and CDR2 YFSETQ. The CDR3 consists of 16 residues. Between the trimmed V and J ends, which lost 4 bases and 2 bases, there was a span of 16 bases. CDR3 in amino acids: CASSLPSPGTYNEQFF. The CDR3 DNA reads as TGCGCCAGCAGCCTTCCATCCCCAGGGACCTACAATGAGCAGTTCTTC.

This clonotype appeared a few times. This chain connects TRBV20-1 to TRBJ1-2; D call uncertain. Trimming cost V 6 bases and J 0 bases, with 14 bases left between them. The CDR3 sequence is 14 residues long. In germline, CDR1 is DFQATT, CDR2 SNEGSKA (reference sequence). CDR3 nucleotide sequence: TGCAGTGCCGCCTCAGGTGCGGCTAACTATGGCTACACCTTC. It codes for CSAASGAANYGYTF.

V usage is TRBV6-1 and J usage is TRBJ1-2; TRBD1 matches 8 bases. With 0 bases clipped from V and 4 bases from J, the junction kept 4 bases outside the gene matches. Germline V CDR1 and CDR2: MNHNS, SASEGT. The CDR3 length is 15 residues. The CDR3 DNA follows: TGTGCCAGCAGTGAAGCCGGGGACAGGACCTATGGCTACACCTTC. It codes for CASSEAGDRTYGYTF.

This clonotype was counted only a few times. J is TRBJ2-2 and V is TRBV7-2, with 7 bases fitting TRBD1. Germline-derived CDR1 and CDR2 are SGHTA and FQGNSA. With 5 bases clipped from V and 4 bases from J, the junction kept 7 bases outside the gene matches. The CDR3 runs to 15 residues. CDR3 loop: CASSPRDRATGELFF. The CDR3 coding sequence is TGTGCCAGCAGCCCCCGCGACAGGGCCACCGGGGAGCTGTTTTTT.

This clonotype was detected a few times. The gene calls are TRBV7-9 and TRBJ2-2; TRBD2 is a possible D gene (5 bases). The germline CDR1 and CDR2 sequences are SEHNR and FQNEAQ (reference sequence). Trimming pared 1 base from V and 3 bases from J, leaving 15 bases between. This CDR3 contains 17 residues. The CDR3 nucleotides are TGTGCCAGCAGCTTAGGACTATGGTGGTGGGACACCGGGGAGCTGTTTTTT. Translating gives CASSLGLWWWDTGELFF.

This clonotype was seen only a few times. The CDR3 sequence is CASSVPGVIDSNQPQHF. CDR3 nucleotides: TGTGCCAGCAGCGTTCCAGGGGTAATAGATAGCAATCAGCCCCAGCATTTT. The rearrangement links TRBV9 to TRBJ1-5; D is perhaps TRBD1 (6 bases). V was cut by 2 bases and J by 0 bases, with 15 bases left in between. The germline V gene has CDR1 SGDLS and CDR2 YYNGEE. There are 17 residues in the CDR3.

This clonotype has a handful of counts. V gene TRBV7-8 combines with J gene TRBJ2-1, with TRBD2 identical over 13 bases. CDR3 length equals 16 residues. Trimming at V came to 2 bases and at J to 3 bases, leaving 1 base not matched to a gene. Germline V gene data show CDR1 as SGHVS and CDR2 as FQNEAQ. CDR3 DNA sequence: TGTGCCAGCAGCTTAACTAGCGGGGGGGTCTACAATGAGCAGTTCTTC. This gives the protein CASSLTSGGVYNEQFF.